These 20 T cell receptor beta chains were all obtained from the same sample, sequenced in a study of T cell repertoires in cytomegalovirus infection. No antigen has been identified for these receptors. TCRdb ran MiXCR on the reads and lists one entry per CDR3 protein. The profile covers 250,000 to 300,000 distinct CDR3 sequences, with around 20% appearing a single time and roughly a fifth taken by the ten largest. Sequences were derived from cultured PBMCs, sampled from culture after CMV antigen stimulation. These receptor sequences come from a human donor in good health (CMV status not recorded). Some clones in this sample may be carry-over from other donors' samples.

The table lists this clonotype with many counts. The V and J genes are TRBV7-8 and TRBJ2-5, with 11 bases that match TRBD2. V gave up 5 bases and J gave up 9 bases; unmatched junction bases: 11. The CDR3 is 15 amino acids. The germline gives CDR1 SGHVS, CDR2 FQNEAQ. CDR3 nucleotide sequence: TGTGCCAGCAGCCGAGGGACTAGCGGAAAAGCGTCCCAGTACTTC. It codes for CASSRGTSGKASQYF.

The chain recombines TRBV5-4 with TRBJ2-3, with D possibly TRBD1 on 6 matching bases. Looked up from germline, CDR1 is SGHNT and CDR2 is YYREEE (reference sequence). The CDR3 sequence is 15 residues long. Trimming took off 0 bases at V and 2 bases at J, with 10 bases between the two ends. DNA for the CDR3: TGTGCCAGCAGCTTGGACAGGGAATTCACAGATACGCAGTATTTT. Encoded protein: CASSLDREFTDTQYF.

This clonotype has at least ten counts. The chain uses TRBV11-2 and TRBJ2-2, with 7 bases identical to TRBD2. The CDR3 consists of 15 residues. Losses at the gene ends were 3 bases for V and 2 bases for J; bases not matched to a gene: 3. CDR1 and CDR2 (germline): SGHAT, FQNNGV. The CDR3 is CASSFIAGNTGELFF. The CDR3 coding sequence is TGTGCCAGCAGCTTCATAGCGGGTAACACCGGGGAGCTGTTTTTT.

The V call is TRBV3-1, the J call TRBJ2-5, with 11 bases identical to TRBD2. After removal of 7 bases from V and 5 bases from J, the junction contained 12 bases not matched to a gene. The CDR3 extends over 16 amino acids. Germline CDR1 and CDR2: LGHDT and YNNKEL (reference sequence). The CDR3 region has the DNA TGTGCCAGCATCCCCGATTTAGCGGGAGGGGGCGAGACCCAGTACTTC. Amino acid sequence: CASIPDLAGGGETQYF.

This clonotype was seen only a few times. The chain links TRBV20-1 to TRBJ1-2; no clear D gene. CDR1 and CDR2 (germline): DFQATT, SNEGSKA (reference sequence). CDR3 length: 14 residues. V gave up 3 bases and J gave up 7 bases, with 18 bases separating them. CDR3 region: CSASSAGGLGGYTF. In DNA form, the CDR3 reads TGCAGTGCTAGTTCGGCAGGAGGGCTAGGTGGCTACACCTTC.

This clonotype has at least ten counts. The chain has TRBV7-2 and TRBJ1-1; no clear D. The V and J ends lost 7 bases and 4 bases respectively, with 13 bases between them. CDR3 length: 13 residues. Germline lookup yields CDR1 SGHTA and CDR2 FQGNSA. This chain's CDR3 is CASTKGSGTEAFF. DNA for the CDR3: TGTGCCAGCACTAAGGGTTCGGGCACTGAAGCTTTCTTT. Full variable domain (remainder filled in from reference TRBV7-2 and TRBJ1-1): GAGVSQSPSNKVTEKGKDVELRCDPISGHTALYWYRQSLGQGLEFLIYFQGNSAPDKSGLPSDRFSAERTGGSVSTLTIQRTQQEDSAVYLCASTKGSGTEAFFGQGTRLTVV.

V is TRBV30 and J is TRBJ2-1, with D possibly TRBD1 on 5 matching bases. The germline CDR1 and CDR2 sequences are GTSNPN and SVGIG (reference sequence). The CDR3 extends over 15 amino acids. The ends were cut back, 0 bases at V and 5 bases at J, with 14 bases in the middle. The CDR3 loop is CAWSVLGRVDNEQFF. Written as DNA, the CDR3 is TGTGCCTGGAGTGTACTGGGCAGGGTCGACAATGAGCAGTTCTTC.

This clonotype was seen ten or more times. The J gene is TRBJ1-2, the V gene TRBV7-3; no clear D. Germline assignment: CDR1 SGHTA and CDR2 FQGTGA. CDR3 length: 13 residues. V was pared by 5 bases and J by 2 bases, with 9 bases between. In DNA form, the CDR3 reads TGTGCCAGCAGCCCCCAACCGAACTATGGCTACACCTTC. Protein: CASSPQPNYGYTF. The entire variable domain, with the rest obtained from reference TRBV7-3 and TRBJ1-2, is as follows: GAGVSQTPSNKVTEKGKYVELRCDPISGHTALYWYRQSLGQGPEFLIYFQGTGAADDSGLPNDRFFAVRPEGSVSTLKIQRTERGDSAVYLCASSPQPNYGYTFGSGTRLTVV.

There are many counts of this clonotype. The junction shows a germline mismatch at one end, possibly a read error. The chain is built from TRBV6-6 and TRBJ2-5; D call uncertain. CDR3 length equals 12 residues. The germline V gene has CDR1 MNHNY and CDR2 SVGAGI (reference sequence). The CDR3 sequence is CASSDSQETQYF. As DNA, the CDR3 is TGTGCCAGCAGTGACTCCCAAGAGACCCAGTACTTC.

J is TRBJ2-1 and V is TRBV5-1; no clear D gene. This CDR3 contains 15 residues. Trimming cost V 0 bases and J 4 bases, with 11 bases left between them. Looked up from germline, CDR1 is SGHRS and CDR2 is YFSETQ. The CDR3 here is CASSLEVSQYNEQFF. CDR3 sequence (DNA): TGCGCCAGCAGCTTGGAAGTCAGCCAATACAATGAGCAGTTCTTC.

The rearrangement links TRBV6-8 to TRBJ2-7, with D possibly matching TRBD2 (6 bases). This CDR3 region has 18 residues. Germline CDR1 and CDR2: MNHGY and SAAAGT. V shed 0 bases and J shed 0 bases, with 18 bases lying between them. DNA of the CDR3: TGTGCCAGCAGTTACTCGATGAGCGGGCCAGGTTTCTCCTACGAGCAGTACTTC. Translated, it gives CASSYSMSGPGFSYEQYF.

CDR3 sequence reads: CASSLTPGLAGGTTGELFF. As DNA, the CDR3 is TGCGCCAGCAGCCTCACACCGGGACTAGCGGGAGGGACCACCGGGGAGCTGTTTTTT. This rearrangement joins TRBV4-1 to TRBJ2-2; 16 bases fit TRBD2. Germline V lookup: CDR1 MGHRA, CDR2 YSYEKL. V lost 4 bases to trimming and J lost 4 bases; unmatched junction nucleotides: 9. The CDR3 runs 19 residues.

The chain couples TRBV20-1 to TRBJ1-1, with TRBD1 as a possible D gene (6 bases). Per germline, CDR1 DFQATT and CDR2 SNEGSKA (reference sequence). V lost 3 bases and J 1 base, leaving 12 bases between the germline ends. The length of the CDR3 is 14 residues. The CDR3 DNA is TGCAGTGCTAGTGGTACAGGGACGAACACTGAAGCTTTCTTT. Translating it yields CSASGTGTNTEAFF.

This clonotype was seen ten or more times. V and J are TRBV19 and TRBJ2-7; 9 nucleotides align to TRBD2. CDR3 length: 15 residues. V was clipped by 5 bases and J by 7 bases; unmatched bases: 12. Per the germline V gene, CDR1 is LNHDA and CDR2 is SQIVND (reference sequence). The CDR3 coding sequence is TGTGCCAGTAGTCCACTCCTAGCGGGGCCTAGGGAGCAGTACGTC. It is translated as CASSPLLAGPREQYV.

The chain carries TRBV6-5 and TRBJ2-5, with a tentative D call TRBD2 (6 bases). The CDR3 loop spans 13 amino acids. V shed 1 base and J shed 5 bases, with 8 bases lying between them. The germline V gene encodes CDR1 MNHEY and CDR2 SVGAGI. This chain's CDR3 is CASSYFREETQYF. In DNA, the CDR3 is TGTGCCAGCAGTTACTTTCGGGAGGAGACCCAGTACTTC.

This clonotype was seen ten or more times. The chain uses TRBV7-6 and TRBJ2-2; D is uncertain. With 2 bases removed from V and 5 bases from J, the gap between germline ends came to 12 bases. The CDR3 runs 15 residues. Germline loops: CDR1 SGHVS, CDR2 FNYEAQ. The CDR3 region has the DNA TGTGCCAGCAGCTTAACGGGCGCGGCGACCGGGGAGCTGTTTTTT. Translating it yields CASSLTGAATGELFF.

The sample holds many counts of this clonotype. This rearrangement joins TRBV7-2 to TRBJ1-2, with D maybe TRBD1 (6 bases). Germline V gene lookup returns CDR1 SGHTA and CDR2 FQGNSA. Trimming removed 1 base from V and 8 bases from J, with 14 bases in between. The CDR3 contains 14 residues. The CDR3 DNA sequence: TGTGCCAGCAGCTTAGACGGGCAGGGGAAGGGCTACACCTTC. Translated, it gives CASSLDGQGKGYTF.

The gene calls are TRBV6-2 or TRBV6-3 and TRBJ2-1, with D perhaps TRBD2 (5 bases). The CDR3 contains 17 residues. From germline, CDR1 is MNHEY and CDR2 SVGEGT. V was cut by 4 bases and J by 2 bases, with 18 bases left in between. The CDR3 reads CASSFRGRSVPYNEQFF. For the CDR3, the DNA is TGTGCCAGCAGTTTTCGGGGAAGGAGCGTTCCCTACAATGAGCAGTTCTTC.

This clonotype was counted at least ten times. The genes are TRBV12-3 or TRBV12-4 and TRBJ2-7; D perhaps matches TRBD1 (5 bases). Between the trimmed V and J ends, which lost 3 bases and 3 bases, there was a span of 9 bases. CDR3 length: 13 residues. This CDR3 reads CASSFRRDYEQYF. The CDR3 region has the DNA TGTGCCAGCAGTTTCCGCAGGGACTACGAGCAGTACTTC.

Only a few counts were recorded for this clonotype. The chain is built from TRBV7-2 and TRBJ2-2; D gene ambiguous. V shed 5 bases and J shed 0 bases, with 7 bases lying between them. Germline assignment: CDR1 SGHTA and CDR2 FQGNSA. The CDR3 runs 14 residues. This CDR3 is CASSATANTGELFF. CDR3 bases: TGTGCCAGCAGCGCTACAGCGAACACCGGGGAGCTGTTTTTT.